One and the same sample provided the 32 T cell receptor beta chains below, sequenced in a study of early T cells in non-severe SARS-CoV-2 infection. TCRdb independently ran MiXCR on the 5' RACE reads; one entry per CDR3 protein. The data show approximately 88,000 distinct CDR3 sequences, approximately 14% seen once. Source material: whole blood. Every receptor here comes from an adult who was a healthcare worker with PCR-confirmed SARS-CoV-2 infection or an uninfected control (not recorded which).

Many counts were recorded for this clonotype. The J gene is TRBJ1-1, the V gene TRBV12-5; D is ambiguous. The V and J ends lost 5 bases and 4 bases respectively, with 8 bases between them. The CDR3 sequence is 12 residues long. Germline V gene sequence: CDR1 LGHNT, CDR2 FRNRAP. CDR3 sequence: CASGPVVTEAFF. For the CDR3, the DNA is TGTGCTAGTGGTCCCGTCGTCACTGAAGCTTTCTTT.

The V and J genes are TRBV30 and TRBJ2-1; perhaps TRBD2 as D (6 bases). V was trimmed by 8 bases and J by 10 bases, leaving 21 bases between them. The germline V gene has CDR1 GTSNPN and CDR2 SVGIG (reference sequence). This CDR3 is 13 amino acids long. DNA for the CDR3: TGTGCCCGCACCCGGGACTCAAGTCACGAGCAGTTCTTC. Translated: CARTRDSSHEQFF.

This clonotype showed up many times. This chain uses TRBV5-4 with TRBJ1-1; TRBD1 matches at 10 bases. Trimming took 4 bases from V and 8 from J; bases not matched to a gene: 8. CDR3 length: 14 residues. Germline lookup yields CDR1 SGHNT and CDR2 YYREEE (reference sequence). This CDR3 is CASSPGGDRGEAFF. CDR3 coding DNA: TGTGCCAGCAGCCCGGGCGGGGACAGGGGAGAAGCTTTCTTT. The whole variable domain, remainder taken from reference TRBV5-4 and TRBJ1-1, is ETGVTQSPTHLIKTRGQQVTLRCSSQSGHNTVSWYQQALGQGPQFIFQYYREEENGRGNFPPRFSGLQFPNYSSELNVNALELDDSALYLCASSPGGDRGEAFFGQGTRLTVV.

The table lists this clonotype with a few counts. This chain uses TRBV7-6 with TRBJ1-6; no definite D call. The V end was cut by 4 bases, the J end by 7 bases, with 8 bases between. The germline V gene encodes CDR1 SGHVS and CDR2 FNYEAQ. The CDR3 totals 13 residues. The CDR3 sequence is CASSSKTNSPLHF. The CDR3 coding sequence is TGTGCCAGCAGCTCCAAGACCAATTCACCCCTCCACTTT. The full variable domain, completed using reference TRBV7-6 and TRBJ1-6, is GAGVSQSPRYKVTKRGQDVALRCDPISGHVSLYWYRQALGQGPEFLTYFNYEAQQDKSGLPNDRFSAERPEGSISTLTIQRTEQRDSAMYRCASSSKTNSPLHFGNGTRLTVT.

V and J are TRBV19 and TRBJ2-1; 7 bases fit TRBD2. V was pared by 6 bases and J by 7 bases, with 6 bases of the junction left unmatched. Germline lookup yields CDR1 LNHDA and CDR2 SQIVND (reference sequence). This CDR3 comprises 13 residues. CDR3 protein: CASSGDGGNEQFF. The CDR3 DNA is TGTGCCAGTAGCGGCGACGGGGGGAATGAGCAGTTCTTC.

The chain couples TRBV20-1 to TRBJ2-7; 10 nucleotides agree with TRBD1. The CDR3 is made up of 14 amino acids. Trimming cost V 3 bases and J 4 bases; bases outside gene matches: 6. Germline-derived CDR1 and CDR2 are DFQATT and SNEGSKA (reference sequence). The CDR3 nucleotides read TGCAGTGCTAGCAACCGGGACAGGGGATACGAGCAGTACTTC. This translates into CSASNRDRGYEQYF.

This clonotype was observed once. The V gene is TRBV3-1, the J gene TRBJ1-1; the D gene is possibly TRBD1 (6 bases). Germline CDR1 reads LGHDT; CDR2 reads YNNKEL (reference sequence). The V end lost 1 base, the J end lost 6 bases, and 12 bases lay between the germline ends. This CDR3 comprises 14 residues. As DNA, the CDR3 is TGTGCCAGCAGCCAAGTACCCCAGGGGCCTGAAGCTTTCTTT. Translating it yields CASSQVPQGPEAFF. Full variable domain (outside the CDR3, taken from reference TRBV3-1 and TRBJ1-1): DTAVSQTPKYLVTQMGNDKSIKCEQNLGHDTMYWYKQDSKKFLKIMFSYNNKELIINETVPNRFSPKSPDKAHLNLHINSLELGDSAVYFCASSQVPQGPEAFFGQGTRLTVV.

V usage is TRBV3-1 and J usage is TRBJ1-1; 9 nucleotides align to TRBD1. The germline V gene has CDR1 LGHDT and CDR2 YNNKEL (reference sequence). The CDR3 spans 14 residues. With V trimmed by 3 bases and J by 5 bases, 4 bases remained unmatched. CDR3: CASSQGQGKTEAFF. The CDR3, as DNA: TGTGCCAGCAGCCAGGGACAGGGTAAGACTGAAGCTTTCTTT.

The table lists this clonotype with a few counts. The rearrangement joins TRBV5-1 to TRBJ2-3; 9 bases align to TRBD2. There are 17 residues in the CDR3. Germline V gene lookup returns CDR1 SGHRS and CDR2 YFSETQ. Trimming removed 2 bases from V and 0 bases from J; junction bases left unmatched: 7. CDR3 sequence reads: CASSFQAGGRSTDTQYF. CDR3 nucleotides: TGCGCCAGCAGCTTCCAAGCGGGGGGCCGTAGCACAGATACGCAGTATTTT.

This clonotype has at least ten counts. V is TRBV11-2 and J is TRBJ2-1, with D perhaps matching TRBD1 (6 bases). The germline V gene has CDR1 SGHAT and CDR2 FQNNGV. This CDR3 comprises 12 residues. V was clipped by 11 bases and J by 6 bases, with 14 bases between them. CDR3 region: CAVGDKANEQFF. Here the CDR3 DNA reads TGTGCCGTAGGGGACAAGGCCAATGAGCAGTTCTTC.

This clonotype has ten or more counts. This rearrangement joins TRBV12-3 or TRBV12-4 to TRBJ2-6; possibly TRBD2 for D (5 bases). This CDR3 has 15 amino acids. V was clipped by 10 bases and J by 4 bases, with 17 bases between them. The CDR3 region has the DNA TGTGCCACTTCGGGGTTTGCTGGGGGGGCCAACGTCCTGACTTTC. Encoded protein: CATSGFAGGANVLTF.

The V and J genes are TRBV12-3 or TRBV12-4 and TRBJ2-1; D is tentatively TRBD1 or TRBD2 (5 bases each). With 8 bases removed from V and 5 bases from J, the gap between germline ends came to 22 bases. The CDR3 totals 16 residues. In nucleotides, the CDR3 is TGTGCCAGCCGCGCTAGGGACGGCCTGGTTGACAATGAGCAGTTCTTC. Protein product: CASRARDGLVDNEQFF.

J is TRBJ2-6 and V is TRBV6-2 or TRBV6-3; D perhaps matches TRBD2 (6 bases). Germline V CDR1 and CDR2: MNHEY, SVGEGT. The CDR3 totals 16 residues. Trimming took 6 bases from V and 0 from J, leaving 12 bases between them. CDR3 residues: CASRPGGRSGANVLTF. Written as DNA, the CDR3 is TGTGCCAGCAGGCCCGGGGGTCGCTCTGGGGCCAACGTCCTGACTTTC.

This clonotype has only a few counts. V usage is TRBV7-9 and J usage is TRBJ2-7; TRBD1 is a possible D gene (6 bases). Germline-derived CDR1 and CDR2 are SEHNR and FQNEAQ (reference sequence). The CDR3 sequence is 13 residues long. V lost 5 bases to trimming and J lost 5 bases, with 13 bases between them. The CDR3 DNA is TGTGCCAGCAGCGACTCAGGGGCAAACGAGCAGTACTTC. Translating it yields CASSDSGANEQYF.

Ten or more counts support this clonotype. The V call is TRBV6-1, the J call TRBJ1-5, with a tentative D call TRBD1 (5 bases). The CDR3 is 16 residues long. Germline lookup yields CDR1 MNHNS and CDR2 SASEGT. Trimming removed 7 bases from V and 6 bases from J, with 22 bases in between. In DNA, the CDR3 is TGTGCCAGCAATGCCGCGACAGAAAGGACGAGTCAGCCCCAGCATTTT. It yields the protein CASNAATERTSQPQHF.

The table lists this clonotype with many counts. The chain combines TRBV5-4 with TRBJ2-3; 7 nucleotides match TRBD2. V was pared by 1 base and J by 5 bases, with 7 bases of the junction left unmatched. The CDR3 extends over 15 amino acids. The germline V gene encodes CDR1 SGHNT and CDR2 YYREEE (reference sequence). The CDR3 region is CASSLSASGVDTQYF. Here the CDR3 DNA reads TGTGCCAGCAGCTTGAGCGCTAGCGGCGTAGATACGCAGTATTTT.

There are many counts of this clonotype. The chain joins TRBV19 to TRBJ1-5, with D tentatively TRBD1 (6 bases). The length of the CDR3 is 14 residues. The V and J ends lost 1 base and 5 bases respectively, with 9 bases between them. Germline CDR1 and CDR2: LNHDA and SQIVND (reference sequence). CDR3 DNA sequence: TGTGCCAGTAGTATAGGGGGGGGCCATCAGCCCCAGCATTTT. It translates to CASSIGGGHQPQHF. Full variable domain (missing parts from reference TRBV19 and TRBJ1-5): DGGITQSPKYLFRKEGQNVTLSCEQNLNHDAMYWYRQDPGQGLRLIYYSQIVNDFQKGDIAEGYSVSREKKESFPLTVTSAQKNPTAFYLCASSIGGGHQPQHFGDGTRLSIL.

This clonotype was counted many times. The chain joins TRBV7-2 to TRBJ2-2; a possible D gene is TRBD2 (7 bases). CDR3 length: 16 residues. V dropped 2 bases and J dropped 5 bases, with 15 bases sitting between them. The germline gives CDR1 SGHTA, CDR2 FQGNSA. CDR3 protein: CASSLKAGAITGELFF. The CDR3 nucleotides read TGTGCCAGCAGCTTAAAGGCGGGGGCGATAACCGGGGAGCTGTTTTTT.

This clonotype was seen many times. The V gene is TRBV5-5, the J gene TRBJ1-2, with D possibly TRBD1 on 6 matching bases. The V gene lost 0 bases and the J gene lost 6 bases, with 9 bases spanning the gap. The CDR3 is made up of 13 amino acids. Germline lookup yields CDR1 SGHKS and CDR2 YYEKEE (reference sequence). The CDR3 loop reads CASSLAGANGYTF. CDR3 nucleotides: TGTGCCAGCAGCTTGGCGGGGGCTAATGGCTACACCTTC.

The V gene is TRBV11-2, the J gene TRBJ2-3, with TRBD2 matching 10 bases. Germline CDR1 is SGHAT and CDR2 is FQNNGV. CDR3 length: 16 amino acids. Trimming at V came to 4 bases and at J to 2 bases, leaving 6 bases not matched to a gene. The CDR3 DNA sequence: TGTGCCAGCAGCTCAGAGCGGGGGGGCCCCACAGATACGCAGTATTTT. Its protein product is CASSSERGGPTDTQYF.

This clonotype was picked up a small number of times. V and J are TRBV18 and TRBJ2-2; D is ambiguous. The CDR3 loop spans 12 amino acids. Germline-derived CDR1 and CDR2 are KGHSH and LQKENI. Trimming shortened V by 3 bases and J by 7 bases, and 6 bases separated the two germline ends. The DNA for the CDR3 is TGTGCCAGCTCACCCCAGAACGGGGAGCTGTTTTTT. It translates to CASSPQNGELFF.

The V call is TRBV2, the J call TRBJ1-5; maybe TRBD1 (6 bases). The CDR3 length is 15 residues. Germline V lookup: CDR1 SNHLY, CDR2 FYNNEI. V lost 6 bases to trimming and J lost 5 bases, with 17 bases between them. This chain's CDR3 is CASREDSGGYQPQHF. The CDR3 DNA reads TGTGCCAGCAGGGAGGACAGTGGGGGTTATCAGCCCCAGCATTTT.

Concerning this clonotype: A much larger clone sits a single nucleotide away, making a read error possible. For the CDR3, the DNA is TGTGCCAGCAGCTTTAAGTCCGGAGTTGGCGATACGCGGTATTTT. This encodes CASSFKSGVGDTRYF. The rearrangement uses TRBV7-2 and TRBJ2-3, with no clear D. The germline CDR1 and CDR2 sequences are SGHTA and FQGNSA. The CDR3 sequence is 15 residues long.

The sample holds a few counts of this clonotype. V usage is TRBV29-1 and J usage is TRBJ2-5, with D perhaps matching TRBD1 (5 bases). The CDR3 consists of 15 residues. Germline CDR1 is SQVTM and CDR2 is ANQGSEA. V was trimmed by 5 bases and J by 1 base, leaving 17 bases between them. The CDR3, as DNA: TGCAGCGTTTCCGTCCCTAGGACATTCCAAGAGACCCAGTACTTC. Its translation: CSVSVPRTFQETQYF.

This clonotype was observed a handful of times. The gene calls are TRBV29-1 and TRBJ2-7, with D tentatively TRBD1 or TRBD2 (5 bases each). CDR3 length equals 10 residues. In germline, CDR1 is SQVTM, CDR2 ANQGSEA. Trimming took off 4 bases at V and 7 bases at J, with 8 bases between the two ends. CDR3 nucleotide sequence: TGCAGCGTTGGGGGGAATGAGCAGTACTTC. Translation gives CSVGGNEQYF.

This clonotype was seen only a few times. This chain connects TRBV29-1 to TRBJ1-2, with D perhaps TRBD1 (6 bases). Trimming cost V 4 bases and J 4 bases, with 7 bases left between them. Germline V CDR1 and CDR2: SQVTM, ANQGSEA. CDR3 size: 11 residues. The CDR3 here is CSVAGAYGYTF. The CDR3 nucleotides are TGCAGCGTTGCGGGGGCCTATGGCTACACCTTC.

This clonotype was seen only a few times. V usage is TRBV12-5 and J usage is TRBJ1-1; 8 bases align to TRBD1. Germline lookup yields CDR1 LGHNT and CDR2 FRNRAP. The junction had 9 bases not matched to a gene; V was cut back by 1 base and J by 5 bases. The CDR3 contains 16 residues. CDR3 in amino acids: CASGLGQGTVWTEAFF. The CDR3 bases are TGTGCTAGTGGTTTGGGACAGGGGACGGTTTGGACTGAAGCTTTCTTT.

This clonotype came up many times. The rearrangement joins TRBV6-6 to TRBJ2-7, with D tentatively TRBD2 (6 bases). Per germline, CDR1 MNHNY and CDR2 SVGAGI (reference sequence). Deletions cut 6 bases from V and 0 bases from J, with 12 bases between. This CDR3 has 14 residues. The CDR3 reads CASRGRGSSYEQYF. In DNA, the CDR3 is TGTGCCAGCAGAGGGCGGGGAAGCTCCTACGAGCAGTACTTC.

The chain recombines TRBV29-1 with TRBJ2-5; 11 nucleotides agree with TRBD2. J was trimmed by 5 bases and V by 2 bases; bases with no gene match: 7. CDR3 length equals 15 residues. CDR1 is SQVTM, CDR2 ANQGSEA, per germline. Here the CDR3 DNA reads TGCAGCGTTGAAACCCGACTAGCGGGGTTGGAGACCCAGTACTTC. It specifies CSVETRLAGLETQYF.

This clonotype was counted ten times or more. CDR3 in amino acids: CASRMVGSSTDTQYF. Here the CDR3 DNA reads TGTGCCAGCAGGATGGTGGGATCTAGCACAGATACGCAGTATTTT. V is TRBV3-1 and J is TRBJ2-3; D is unresolved. Trimming pared 6 bases from V and 0 bases from J, leaving 13 bases between. The germline gives CDR1 LGHDT, CDR2 YNNKEL (reference sequence). This CDR3 comprises 15 residues.

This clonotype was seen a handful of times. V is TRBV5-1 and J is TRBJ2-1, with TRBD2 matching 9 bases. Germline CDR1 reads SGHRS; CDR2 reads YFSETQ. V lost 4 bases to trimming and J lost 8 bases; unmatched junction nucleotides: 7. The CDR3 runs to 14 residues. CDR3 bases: TGCGCCAGCAGCCGCTCGGGACTAGCATATGAGCAGTTCTTC. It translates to CASSRSGLAYEQFF.

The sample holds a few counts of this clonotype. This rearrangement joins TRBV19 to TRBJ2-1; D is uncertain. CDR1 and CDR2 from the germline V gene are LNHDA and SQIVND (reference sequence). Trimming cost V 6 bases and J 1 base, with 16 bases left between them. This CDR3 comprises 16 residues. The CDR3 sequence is CASSPGPALSYNEQFF. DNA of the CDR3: TGTGCCAGTAGCCCCGGTCCCGCACTATCCTACAATGAGCAGTTCTTC.